This T cell receptor (beta chain) was captured in a study of Graves' ophthalmopathy and Graves' hyperthyroidism. Findings and limits, study-wide: Blood shared most expanded thyroid clonotypes above 0.001 frequency.

Germline CDR1 and CDR2: SQVTM and ANQGSEA. CDR3 length: 12 amino acids. V was shortened by 1 base and J by 5 bases, with 8 bases between the two germline ends. This clonotype occurred a few times. The antigen remains undetermined. Amplified material comprised TCR beta CDR3 regions derived from RNA transcripts. The first-round RT-PCR employed HTBI primers together with the Qiagen OneStep RT-PCR kit. A multiplex PCR was then performed as the second round. TCRdb called the multiplex PCR reads again in MiXCR, with one record for every CDR3 protein. The repertoire holds about 1.1 million distinct CDR3 sequences, with roughly 35% as singletons.

The source of this sequence is an adult man with Graves' hyperthyroidism. The V call is TRBV29-1, the J call TRBJ1-2; TRBD1 might be the D (5 bases). Sequencing was performed on peripheral blood or thyroid tissue (not recorded which). CDR3 sequence (DNA): TGCAGCGTTGAAGGCGGGGGGTATGGCTACACCTTC. It encodes CSVEGGGYGYTF.